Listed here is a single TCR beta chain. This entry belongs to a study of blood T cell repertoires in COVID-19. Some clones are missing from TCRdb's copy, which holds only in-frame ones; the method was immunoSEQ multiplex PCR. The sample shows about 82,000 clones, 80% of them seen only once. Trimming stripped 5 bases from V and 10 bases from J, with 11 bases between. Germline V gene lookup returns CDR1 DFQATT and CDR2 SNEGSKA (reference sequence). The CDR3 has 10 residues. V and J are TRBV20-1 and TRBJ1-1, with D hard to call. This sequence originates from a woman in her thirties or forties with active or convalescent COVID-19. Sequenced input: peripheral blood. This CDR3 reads CSAEGVGAFF. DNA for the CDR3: TGCAGTGCTGAGGGAGTAGGAGCTTTCTTT.